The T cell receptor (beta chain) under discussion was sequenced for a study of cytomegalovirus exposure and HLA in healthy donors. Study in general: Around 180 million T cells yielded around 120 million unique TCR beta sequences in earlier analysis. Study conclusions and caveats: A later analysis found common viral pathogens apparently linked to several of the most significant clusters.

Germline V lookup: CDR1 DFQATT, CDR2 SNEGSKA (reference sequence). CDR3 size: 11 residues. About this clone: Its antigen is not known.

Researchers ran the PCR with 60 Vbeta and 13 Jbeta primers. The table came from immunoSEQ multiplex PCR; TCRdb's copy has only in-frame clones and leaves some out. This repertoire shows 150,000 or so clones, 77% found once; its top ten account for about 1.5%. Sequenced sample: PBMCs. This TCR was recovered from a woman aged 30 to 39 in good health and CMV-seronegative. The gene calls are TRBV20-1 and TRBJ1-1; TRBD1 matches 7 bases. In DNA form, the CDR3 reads TGCCAAGGACAGACAGGGACTGAAGCTTTCTTT. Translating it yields CQGQTGTEAFF.